This is a list of T cell receptor beta chains from one sample in a study of T cell responses to AZD1222 COVID-19 vaccine. The assay was immunoSEQ multiplex PCR, and TCRdb's table has in-frame clones only and misses some. This sample yields 110,000 to 150,000 clones, of which roughly nine tenths are seen a single time; about 2.1% belongs to the top ten. This material consisted of peripheral blood, taken on day 0 of AZD1222 vaccination. The receptors shown here come from an adult in good health. CDR3s include the opening cysteine and the closing phenylalanine or tryptophan. D genes are given only for firm matches.

d_gene,len,j_gene,v_gene,CDR3nt,CDR3aa
NA,12,TRBJ1-1,TRBV24-1,TGTGCCACCAGTGGACCGAACACTGAAGCTTTCTTT,CATSGPNTEAFF
TRBD2,17,TRBJ2-4,TRBV3-1/TRBV3-2,TGTGCCAGCAGCCCTTCGACTAGCTCAGTAGCCAAAAACATTCAGTACTTC,CASSPSTSSVAKNIQYF
TRBD1,16,TRBJ2-7,TRBV3-1/TRBV3-2,TGTGCCAGCAGCCAACCAGGACAGGGAGGTACATACGAGCAGTACTTC,CASSQPGQGGTYEQYF
NA,13,TRBJ1-1,TRBV3-1/TRBV3-2,TGTGCCAGCAGCCCGACAGGGAACACTGAAGCTTTCTTT,CASSPTGNTEAFF
TRBD1,14,TRBJ1-2,TRBV2,TGTGCCAGCAGCCGCGGACAGGGGTGGTATGGCTACACCTTC,CASSRGQGWYGYTF
TRBD1,15,TRBJ1-1,TRBV9,TGTGCCAGCAGCGTAGGAGACAGGGTGAACACTGAAGCTTTCTTT,CASSVGDRVNTEAFF
NA,14,TRBJ2-7,TRBV5-8,TGTGCCAGCAGCACGGACAGCCCCTCGGACGAGCAGTACTTC,CASSTDSPSDEQYF
NA,15,TRBJ2-7,TRBV6-5,TGTGCCAGCAGTTACTCCCCTGGACGGAGTTACGAGCAGTACTTC,CASSYSPGRSYEQYF
NA,12,TRBJ1-2,TRBV6-5,TGTGCCAGCTCAGTCACAAACTATGGCTACACCTTC,CASSVTNYGYTF
NA,13,TRBJ1-2,TRBV14,TGTGCCAGCAGCCGAGAATTGAACTATGGCTACACCTTC,CASSRELNYGYTF
NA,14,TRBJ2-1,TRBV10-3,TGTGCCATCGGGTCGGGGACCCAAGTCAATGAGCAGTTCTTC,CAIGSGTQVNEQFF
TRBD1,15,TRBJ1-4,TRBV6-1,TGTGCCAGCAGTGAGGGACAGGGGCCTAATGAAAAACTGTTTTTT,CASSEGQGPNEKLFF
TRBD1,14,TRBJ2-2,TRBV7-2,TGTGCCAGCGCGGGCCAGGGGGCGTCCGGGGAGCTGTTTTTT,CASAGQGASGELFF
NA,11,TRBJ2-7,TRBV5-6,TGTGCCAGCAGCTTGGCTACAGAGCAGTACTTC,CASSLATEQYF
NA,14,TRBJ1-2,TRBV7-9,TGTGCCAGCAGCTTAAGGCAGACCAACTATGGCTACACCTTC,CASSLRQTNYGYTF